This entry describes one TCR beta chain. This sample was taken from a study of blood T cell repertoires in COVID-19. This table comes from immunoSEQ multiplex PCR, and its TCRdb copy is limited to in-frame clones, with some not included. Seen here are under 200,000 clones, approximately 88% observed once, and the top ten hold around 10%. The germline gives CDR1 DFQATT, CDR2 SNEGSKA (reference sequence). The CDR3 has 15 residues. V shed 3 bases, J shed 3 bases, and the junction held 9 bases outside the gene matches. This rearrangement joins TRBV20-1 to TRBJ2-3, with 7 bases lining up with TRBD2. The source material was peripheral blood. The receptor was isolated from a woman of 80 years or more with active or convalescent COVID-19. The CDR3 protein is CSASVEAGLTDTQYF. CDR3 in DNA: TGCAGTGCTAGTGTGGAAGCGGGGCTAACAGATACGCAGTATTTT.